This T cell receptor (beta chain) was sequenced for a study of control samples from healthy donors and cancer patients. Data came from immunoSEQ multiplex PCR; TCRdb stores just in-frame clones and leaves some out. The data hold about 180,000 clones, with just over 90% observed a single time. The sequence was collected from a man aged 25-40 years in good health. Sequenced material: blood.

The CDR3 nucleotides are TGTGCCAGCAGCTTAAGTCCGGGTAGCAATCAGCCCCAGCATTTT. Amino acids: CASSLSPGSNQPQHF. V and J are TRBV7-2 and TRBJ1-5; D remains unclear. Per the germline V gene, CDR1 is SGHTA and CDR2 is FQGNSA. With 2 bases removed from V and 0 bases from J, the gap between germline ends came to 8 bases. The CDR3 totals 15 residues.